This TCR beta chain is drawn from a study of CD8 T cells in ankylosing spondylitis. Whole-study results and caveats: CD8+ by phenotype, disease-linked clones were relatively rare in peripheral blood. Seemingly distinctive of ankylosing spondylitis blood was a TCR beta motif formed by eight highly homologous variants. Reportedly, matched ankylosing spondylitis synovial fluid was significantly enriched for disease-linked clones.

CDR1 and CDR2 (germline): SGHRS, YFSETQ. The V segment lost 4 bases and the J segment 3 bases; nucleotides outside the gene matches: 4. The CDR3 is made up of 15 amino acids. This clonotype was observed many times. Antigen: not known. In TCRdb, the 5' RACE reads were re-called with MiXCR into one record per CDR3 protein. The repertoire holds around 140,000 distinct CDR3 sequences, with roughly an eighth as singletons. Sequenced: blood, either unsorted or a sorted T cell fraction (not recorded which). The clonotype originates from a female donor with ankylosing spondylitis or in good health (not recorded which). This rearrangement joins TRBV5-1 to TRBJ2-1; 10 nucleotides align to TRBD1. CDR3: CASSPGTGDYNEQFF. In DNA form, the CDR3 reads TGCGCCAGCAGCCCCGGGACAGGGGACTACAATGAGCAGTTCTTC.